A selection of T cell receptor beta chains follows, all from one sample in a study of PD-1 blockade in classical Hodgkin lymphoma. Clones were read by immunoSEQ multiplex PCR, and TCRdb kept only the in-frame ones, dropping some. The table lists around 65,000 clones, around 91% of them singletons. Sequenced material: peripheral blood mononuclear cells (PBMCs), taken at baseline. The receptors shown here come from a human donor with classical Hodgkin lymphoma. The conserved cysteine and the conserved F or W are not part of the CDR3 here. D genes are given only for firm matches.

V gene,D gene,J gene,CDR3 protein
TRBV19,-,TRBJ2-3,ASSSGKGAGTDTQY
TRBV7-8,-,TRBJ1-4,ASSLLFELF
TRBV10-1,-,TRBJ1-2,ASSPGWNYGYT
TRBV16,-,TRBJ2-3,ASSQSGGDTQY
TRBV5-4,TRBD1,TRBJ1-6,ASSLAQGANSPLH
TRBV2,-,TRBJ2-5,ASSEGLDSARTQY
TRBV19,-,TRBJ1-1,ASSVSPGTQGTEAF
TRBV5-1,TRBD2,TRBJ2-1,ASSLVGTSGVSEQF
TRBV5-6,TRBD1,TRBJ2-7,ASSIRLGQGIEQY
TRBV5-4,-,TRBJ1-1,ASSLVGNPEAF
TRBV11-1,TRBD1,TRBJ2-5,ASSSGQHQETQY
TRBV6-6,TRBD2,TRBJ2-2,ASSRAGVGELF
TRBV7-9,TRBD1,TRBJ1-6,ASSAPRDRGNSPLH
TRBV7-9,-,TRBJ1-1,ASSPSGGFTEAF
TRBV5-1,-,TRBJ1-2,ASSLGQPSYGYT
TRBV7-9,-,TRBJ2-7,ASSRYTYEQY
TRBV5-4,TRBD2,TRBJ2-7,ASSPGGAVEQY
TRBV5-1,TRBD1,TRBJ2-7,ASRGDRGGKIYEQY
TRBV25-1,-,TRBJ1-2,ASTTWGENYGYT
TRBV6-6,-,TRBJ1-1,ASSYGGNTEAF
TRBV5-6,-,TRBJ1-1,ASSLGRPTNTEAF
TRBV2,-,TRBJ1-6,ASSERGSSYNSPLH
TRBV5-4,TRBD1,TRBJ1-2,ASSFQGGNYGYT
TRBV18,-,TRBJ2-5,ASSPDQGREETQY
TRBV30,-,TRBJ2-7,AWSVSRREQY
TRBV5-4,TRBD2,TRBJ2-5,ASSLRLAEETQY
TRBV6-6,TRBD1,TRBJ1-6,ASSYGGQGSPLH
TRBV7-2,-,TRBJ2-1,ASSWDYNEQF
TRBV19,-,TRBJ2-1,ASSRGPVNEQF
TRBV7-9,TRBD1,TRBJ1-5,ASSLDPGGSQPQH
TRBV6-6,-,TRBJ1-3,ASSTLGLAGNTIY